The 13 T cell receptor beta chains presented below share a single source sample, sequenced in a study of T cell responses to AZD1222 COVID-19 vaccine. Method: immunoSEQ multiplex PCR; TCRdb's copy keeps in-frame clones and lacks some. Among roughly 80,000 clones, nearly 90% were seen once, and the ten largest hold about 5.5%. The sample consisted of peripheral blood, taken on day 0 of MenACWY control vaccination. The receptors here all came from an adult in good health.

CDR3 DNA sequence: TGTGCCAGCAGCCAATGGGGGATGGGGCAGTACTTC. Amino acids: CASSQWGMGQYF. This chain links TRBV3-1 (or the pseudogene TRBV3-2) with TRBJ2-7, with D tentatively TRBD1 or TRBD2 (5 bases each). Germline-derived CDR1 and CDR2 are LGHDT and YNNKEL (reference sequence). V was trimmed by 2 bases and J by 9 bases, leaving 11 bases between them. The CDR3 has 12 amino acids.

V and J are TRBV6-2 or TRBV6-3 and TRBJ2-1; D gene ambiguous. Trimming took 6 bases from V and 6 from J, leaving 12 bases between them. The CDR3 length is 13 residues. Germline V lookup: CDR1 MNHEY, CDR2 SVGEGT. CDR3 amino acids: CASSPRVFNEQFF. CDR3 nucleotides: TGTGCCAGCAGCCCAAGGGTTTTCAATGAGCAGTTCTTC.

The J gene is TRBJ2-3, the V gene TRBV4-1; 11 bases agree with TRBD2. CDR1 and CDR2 (germline): MGHRA, YSYEKL. The CDR3 has 17 amino acids. V gave up 1 base and J gave up 6 bases; unmatched junction bases: 9. CDR3 sequence reads: CASSQAATSGVPDTQYF. The CDR3 DNA follows: TGCGCCAGCAGCCAAGCAGCGACTAGCGGGGTTCCTGATACGCAGTATTTT.

This chain connects TRBV12-3 or TRBV12-4 to TRBJ2-2; D not certain. Between the trimmed V and J ends, which lost 11 bases and 6 bases, there was a span of 10 bases. The CDR3 contains 11 residues. CDR3 nucleotides: TGTGCCTCCACCTGGGCCGGGGAGCTGTTTTTT. Its translation is CASTWAGELFF.

The chain links TRBV27 to TRBJ2-1, with TRBD1 as a possible D gene (5 bases). Germline CDR1 MNHEY, CDR2 SMNVEV (reference sequence). V lost 0 bases and J lost 12, with 12 bases in between. The CDR3 has 13 residues. CDR3 nucleotides: TGTGCCAGCAGTTTATCGACAGTGATCCCGCAGTTCTTC. It encodes CASSLSTVIPQFF.

The chain combines TRBV2 with TRBJ1-1; D is uncertain. Germline loops: CDR1 SNHLY, CDR2 FYNNEI. CDR3 length: 16 amino acids. Trimming removed 1 base at V and 0 bases at J, with 12 bases between. The CDR3 coding sequence is TGTGCCAGCAGTGAAGGGGCCAGTCACATGAACACTGAAGCTTTCTTT. Residues: CASSEGASHMNTEAFF. The full variable domain, with the rest looked up from reference TRBV2 and TRBJ1-1, is EPEVTQTPSHQVTQMGQEVILRCVPISNHLYFYWYRQILGQKVEFLVSFYNNEISEKSEIFDDQFSVERPDGSNFTLKIRSTKLEDSAMYFCASSEGASHMNTEAFFGQGTRLTVV.

The chain combines TRBV5-5 with TRBJ1-1; perhaps TRBD1 as D (6 bases). CDR1 and CDR2 from the germline V gene are SGHKS and YYEKEE (reference sequence). This CDR3 comprises 15 residues. The ends were cut back, 0 bases at V and 2 bases at J, with 11 bases in the middle. The DNA of the CDR3 is TGTGCCAGCAGCTTGGTTGGCAGGGGAAACACTGAAGCTTTCTTT. Protein: CASSLVGRGNTEAFF.

This clone was picked up one time. V is TRBV6-2 or TRBV6-3 and J is TRBJ2-1, with a tentative D call TRBD2 (7 bases). Germline CDR1 and CDR2: MNHEY and SVGEGT. V was shortened by 4 bases and J by 7 bases, with 11 bases between the two germline ends. CDR3 length equals 13 residues. CDR3 bases: TGTGCCAGCAGTTCTCGGGGGGCGAATGAGCAGTTCTTC. Residues: CASSSRGANEQFF.

This clone occurred a few times. The V gene is TRBV5-6, the J gene TRBJ2-1, with 7 bases that match TRBD1. V was pared by 4 bases and J by 9 bases, with 10 bases of the junction left unmatched. The CDR3 is 14 residues long. Germline V gene data show CDR1 as SGHDT and CDR2 as YYEEEE. The DNA of the CDR3 is TGTGCCAGCAGCCCCCCCAGGGGGTGGGGTGAGCAGTTCTTC. Encoded protein: CASSPPRGWGEQFF. Complete variable domain (other parts from reference TRBV5-6 and TRBJ2-1): DAGVTQSPTHLIKTRGQQVTLRCSPKSGHDTVSWYQQALGQGPQFIFQYYEEEERQRGNFPDRFSGHQFPNYSSELNVNALLLGDSALYLCASSPPRGWGEQFFGPGTRLTVL.

V usage is TRBV5-1 and J usage is TRBJ1-4; TRBD1 aligns across 8 bases. The V segment lost 0 bases and the J segment 1 base; nucleotides outside the gene matches: 2. This CDR3 has 16 amino acids. Per germline, CDR1 SGHRS and CDR2 YFSETQ. CDR3 region: CASSLVDRGTNEKLFF. DNA of the CDR3: TGCGCCAGCAGCTTGGTTGACAGGGGAACTAATGAAAAACTGTTTTTT.

In its sample, this clone was seen once. The rearrangement joins TRBV5-1 to TRBJ2-1; maybe TRBD2 (5 bases). Trimming took 4 bases from V and 7 from J, leaving 9 bases between them. The CDR3 length is 12 residues. Germline lookup yields CDR1 SGHRS and CDR2 YFSETQ. CDR3 sequence: CASSGSMNEQFF. Here the CDR3 DNA reads TGCGCCAGCAGCGGGAGTATGAATGAGCAGTTCTTC.

The chain carries TRBV7-8 and TRBJ2-7; weak D call: TRBD2 (6 bases). CDR1 is SGHVS, CDR2 FQNEAQ, per germline. The CDR3 runs 15 residues. V gave up 1 base and J gave up 4 bases, with 14 bases separating them. The CDR3 DNA sequence: TGTGCCAGCAGCTTAGGAGGGACTGCTGGGTACGAGCAGTACTTC. This encodes CASSLGGTAGYEQYF.

This clone turned up a few times. The rearrangement uses TRBV6-5 and TRBJ2-1; TRBD1 might be the D (7 bases). The CDR3 is 16 residues long. From germline, CDR1 is MNHEY and CDR2 SVGAGI. Trimming shortened V by 2 bases and J by 4 bases, and 15 bases separated the two germline ends. CDR3 amino acids: CASSYGGTAPYNEQFF. The CDR3 DNA reads as TGTGCCAGCAGTTACGGCGGGACAGCTCCGTACAATGAGCAGTTCTTC.